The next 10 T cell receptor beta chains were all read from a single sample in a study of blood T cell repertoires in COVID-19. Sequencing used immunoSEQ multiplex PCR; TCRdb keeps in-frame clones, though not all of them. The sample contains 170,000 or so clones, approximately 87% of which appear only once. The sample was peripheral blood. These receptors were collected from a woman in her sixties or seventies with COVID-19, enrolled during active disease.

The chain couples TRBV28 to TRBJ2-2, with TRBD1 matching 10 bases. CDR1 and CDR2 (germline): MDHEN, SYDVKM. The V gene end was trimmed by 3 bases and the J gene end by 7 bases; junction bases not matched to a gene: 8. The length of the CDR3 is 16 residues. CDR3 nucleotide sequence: TGTGCCAGCAGTTTCTCGACAGGGGGCGCGGACGGGGAGCTGTTTTTT. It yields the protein CASSFSTGGADGELFF.

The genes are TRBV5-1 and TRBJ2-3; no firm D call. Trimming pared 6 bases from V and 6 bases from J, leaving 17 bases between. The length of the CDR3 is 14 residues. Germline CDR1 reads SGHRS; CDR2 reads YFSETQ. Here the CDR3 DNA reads TGCGCCAGCACCGCCGCGAGCCGAATGGATACGCAGTATTTT. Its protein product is CASTAASRMDTQYF.

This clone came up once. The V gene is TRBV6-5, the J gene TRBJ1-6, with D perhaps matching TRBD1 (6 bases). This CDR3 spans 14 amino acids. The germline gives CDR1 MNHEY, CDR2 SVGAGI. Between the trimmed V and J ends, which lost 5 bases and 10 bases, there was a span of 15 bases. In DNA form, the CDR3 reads TGTGCCAGCAGTACACAGGGACCAAGCTCACCCCTCCACTTT. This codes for CASSTQGPSSPLHF.

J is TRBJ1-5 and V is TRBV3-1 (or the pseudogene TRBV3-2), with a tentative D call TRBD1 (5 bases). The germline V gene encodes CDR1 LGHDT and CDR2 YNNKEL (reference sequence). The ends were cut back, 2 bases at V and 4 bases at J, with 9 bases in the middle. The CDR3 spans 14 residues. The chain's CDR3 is CASSQQGTNQPQHF. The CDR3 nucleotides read TGTGCCAGCAGCCAACAGGGTACTAATCAGCCCCAGCATTTT.

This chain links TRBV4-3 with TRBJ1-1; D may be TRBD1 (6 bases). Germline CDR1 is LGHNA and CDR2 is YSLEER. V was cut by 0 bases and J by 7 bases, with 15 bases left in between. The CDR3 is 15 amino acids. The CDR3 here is CASSQDLQTGFEAFF. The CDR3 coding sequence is TGCGCCAGCAGCCAAGATCTCCAAACAGGGTTTGAAGCTTTCTTT.

CDR3 in amino acids: CASSAEQGFTDTQYF. As DNA, the CDR3 is TGTGCCAGCTCAGCCGAACAGGGCTTCACAGATACGCAGTATTTT. The gene calls are TRBV18 and TRBJ2-3, with D perhaps TRBD1 (6 bases). There are 15 residues in the CDR3. Germline CDR1 reads KGHSH; CDR2 reads LQKENI. V was cut by 5 bases and J by 2 bases, with 14 bases left in between.

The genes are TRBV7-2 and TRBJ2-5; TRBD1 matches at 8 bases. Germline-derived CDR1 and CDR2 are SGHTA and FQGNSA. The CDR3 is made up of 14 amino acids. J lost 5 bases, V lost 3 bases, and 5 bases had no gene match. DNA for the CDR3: TGTGCCAGCAGCTTCGACAGGGGAGGTGAGACCCAGTACTTC. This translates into CASSFDRGGETQYF.

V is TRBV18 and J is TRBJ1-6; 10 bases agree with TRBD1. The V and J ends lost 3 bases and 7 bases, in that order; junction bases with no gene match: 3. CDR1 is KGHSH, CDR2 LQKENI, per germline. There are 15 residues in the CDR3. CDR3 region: CASSPGGQGNSPLHF. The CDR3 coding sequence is TGTGCCAGCTCACCGGGGGGACAGGGGAATTCACCCCTCCACTTT.

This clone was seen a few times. CDR3 sequence: CASSYQGVNNSPLHF. CDR3 coding DNA: TGTGCCAGCAGTTACCAGGGCGTCAATAATTCACCCCTCCACTTT. V gene TRBV6-5 combines with J gene TRBJ1-6, with D tentatively TRBD1 (5 bases). Germline CDR1 MNHEY, CDR2 SVGAGI. The CDR3 extends over 15 amino acids. The ends were cut back, 2 bases at V and 5 bases at J, with 10 bases in the middle.

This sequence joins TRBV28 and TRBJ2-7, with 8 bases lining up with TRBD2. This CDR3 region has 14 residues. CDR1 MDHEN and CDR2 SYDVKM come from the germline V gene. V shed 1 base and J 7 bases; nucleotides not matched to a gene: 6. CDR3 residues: CASSLYREGQEQYF. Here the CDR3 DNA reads TGTGCCAGCAGTTTATACCGGGAGGGCCAAGAGCAGTACTTC.